This T cell receptor beta chain was identified in a study of memory CD4+ T cells and cytomegalovirus serostatus. Study-wide context: Healthy Belgian adult donors included about nine CMV-positive and 24 CMV-negative people. General study points: CD4+ memory repertoires contained about 40% of the 164 reported CMV TCRbeta sequences.

V gave up 2 bases and J gave up 4 bases, with 6 bases separating them. Germline-derived CDR1 and CDR2 are MNHEY and SVGAGI. The CDR3 has 13 amino acids. This clone was recorded a few times. Its antigen is unknown. Study processing details: Out-of-frame sequences were removed, leaving about 2.2 million distinct TCRbeta sequences. Repertoires were generated with immunoSEQ multiplex PCR, while TCRdb's copy carries only in-frame clones and drops some. D and trimming come from the DNA, and the V and J calls and clone size come from that table. The top ten hold approximately 0.54% of the sample, which has 35,000 to 50,000 clones, over 70% seen once. Single viable CD3+CD4+CD8-CD45RO+ cells were sorted as the memory CD4+ T cells.

The clonotype comes from an adult in good health and CMV-seronegative. The V and J genes are TRBV6-5 and TRBJ1-3; D remains unclear. Sequenced material: memory CD4+ T cells from blood. The CDR3 DNA follows: TGTGCCAGCAGTTACGCCGGAGGAAACACCATATATTTT. Translating gives CASSYAGGNTIYF.